Included here is one TCR beta chain sequence, with context. The data originate from a study of blood T cell repertoires in COVID-19. The method was immunoSEQ multiplex PCR; TCRdb's version includes in-frame clones alone and lacks a portion of them. The table has fewer than 300,000 clones, about 70% seen once. V was clipped by 1 base and J by 0 bases; unmatched bases: 0. The CDR3 totals 14 residues. Germline CDR1 reads SGHRS; CDR2 reads YFSETQ. The sequencing sample was made of peripheral blood. This chain links TRBV5-1 with TRBJ2-7; 8 nucleotides match TRBD2. This clonotype was obtained from a woman older than 75 with acute or convalescent COVID-19. In DNA, the CDR3 is TGCGCCAGCAGCTTGACTAGCGGCTCCTACGAGCAGTACTTC. It codes for CASSLTSGSYEQYF.